This passage covers 11 T cell receptor beta chains from one sample sequenced in a study of T cell responses to AZD1222 COVID-19 vaccine. Generated by immunoSEQ multiplex PCR, the TCRdb table keeps only in-frame clones and is missing some. The sample lists roughly 180,000 clones, just over 90% occurring once. The sequences come from peripheral blood, collected 28 days after the second AZD1222 dose. The receptors were sampled from an adult who received the AZD1222 COVID-19 vaccine.

This chain connects TRBV7-2 to TRBJ2-7, with D possibly matching TRBD2 (6 bases). Trimming took off 1 base at V and 4 bases at J, with 11 bases between the two ends. The germline V gene has CDR1 SGHTA and CDR2 FQGNSA. The CDR3 totals 14 residues. The CDR3 reads CASSLVSGTYEQYF. CDR3 coding DNA: TGTGCCAGCAGCTTAGTTTCAGGGACTTACGAGCAGTACTTC.

V usage is TRBV19 and J usage is TRBJ2-2; TRBD2 matches 9 bases. The CDR3 loop spans 14 amino acids. V lost 5 bases to trimming and J lost 7 bases; unmatched junction nucleotides: 5. CDR1 LNHDA and CDR2 SQIVND come from the germline V gene (reference sequence). The CDR3 here is CASSFLAGIGELFF. CDR3 nucleotides: TGTGCCAGTAGTTTCCTAGCGGGAATCGGGGAGCTGTTTTTT.

The J gene is TRBJ2-1, the V gene TRBV5-1, with D possibly TRBD1 on 6 matching bases. There are 15 residues in the CDR3. Trimming pared 6 bases from V and 3 bases from J, leaving 16 bases between. CDR1 is SGHRS, CDR2 YFSETQ, per germline. The CDR3 here is CASKQGLSNYNEQFF. As DNA, the CDR3 is TGCGCCAGCAAGCAGGGGCTCTCAAACTACAATGAGCAGTTCTTC.

V is TRBV24-1 and J is TRBJ2-1; the D is unclear. Germline CDR1 reads KGHDR; CDR2 reads SFDVKD. Trimming took 6 bases from V and 2 from J, leaving 7 bases between them. The CDR3 is made up of 13 amino acids. CDR3 loop: CATSKAAYNEQFF. The CDR3 coding sequence is TGTGCCACCAGTAAAGCAGCCTACAATGAGCAGTTCTTC.

This clone was detected only a few times. CDR3 sequence reads: CASSEGYEQYF. The CDR3 DNA reads as TGCGCCAGCAGTGAGGGATACGAGCAGTACTTC. The genes are TRBV10-1 and TRBJ2-7; D gene uncertain. Germline V CDR1 and CDR2: WNHNN, SYGVQD (reference sequence). V was shortened by 2 bases and J by 4 bases, with 3 bases between the two germline ends. This CDR3 is 11 amino acids long.

The chain is built from TRBV11-3 and TRBJ1-1; 7 bases match TRBD1. Germline loops: CDR1 SGHNT, CDR2 YENEEA. The CDR3 is 11 residues long. Unmatched junction bases numbered 2, after V lost 4 bases and J lost 9 bases. Written as DNA, the CDR3 is TGTGCCAGCAGCTCGGGACAGAAAGCTTTCTTT. It codes for CASSSGQKAFF.

The chain joins TRBV5-4 to TRBJ2-3; 8 nucleotides match TRBD2. Germline V gene sequence: CDR1 SGHNT, CDR2 YYREEE (reference sequence). This CDR3 is 18 amino acids long. With 1 base clipped from V and 8 bases from J, the junction kept 18 bases outside the gene matches. CDR3 loop: CASSLRFGGAGTSGTQYF. The CDR3 bases are TGTGCCAGCAGCTTGAGGTTTGGGGGGGCTGGAACTAGCGGTACGCAGTATTTT.

CDR3 sequence (DNA): TGTGCCAGCAGCTTACGAAGTGGCGGGAGGGCCGCCGATACGCAGTATTTT. Translated, it gives CASSLRSGGRAADTQYF. The rearrangement uses TRBV7-2 and TRBJ2-3; 9 bases fit TRBD2. Germline CDR1 is SGHTA and CDR2 is FQGNSA. This CDR3 spans 17 amino acids. Losses at the gene ends were 2 bases for V and 6 bases for J; bases not matched to a gene: 12. The variable domain in full, completed from reference TRBV7-2 and TRBJ2-3, reads GAGVSQSPSNKVTEKGKDVELRCDPISGHTALYWYRQSLGQGLEFLIYFQGNSAPDKSGLPSDRFSAERTGGSVSTLTIQRTQQEDSAVYLCASSLRSGGRAADTQYFGPGTRLTVL.

V usage is TRBV27 and J usage is TRBJ1-2; TRBD1 aligns across 11 bases. Germline V lookup: CDR1 MNHEY, CDR2 SMNVEV (reference sequence). The CDR3 totals 18 residues. J was trimmed by 2 bases and V by 4 bases; bases with no gene match: 12. The CDR3 loop is CASSSVRTGGVINYGYTF. The CDR3 DNA reads TGTGCCAGCAGTTCCGTCAGGACAGGGGGCGTAATAAACTATGGCTACACCTTC.

The chain employs TRBV2 and TRBJ2-4, with 7 bases lining up with TRBD1. This CDR3 has 15 amino acids. Germline lookup yields CDR1 SNHLY and CDR2 FYNNEI. The V and J ends lost 9 bases and 0 bases, in that order; junction bases with no gene match: 8. The CDR3 nucleotides are TGTGCCAGAACCCGGGACAGCGGAGCCAAAAACATTCAGTACTTC. The encoded protein is CARTRDSGAKNIQYF.

The CDR3 is CASSGGGRLEKLFF. CDR3 nucleotides: TGTGCCAGCAGCGGGGGGGGGCGCCTGGAAAAACTGTTTTTT. V gene TRBV2 combines with J gene TRBJ1-4; TRBD1 is a possible D gene (6 bases). The CDR3 is 14 residues long. The germline V gene has CDR1 SNHLY and CDR2 FYNNEI. Trimming took 6 bases from V and 8 from J, leaving 16 bases between them.